This is a list of T cell receptor beta chains from one sample in a study of T-cell reconstitution after alpha-beta-depleted transplantation in children. One entry per CDR3 protein, called by TCRdb with MiXCR from the PCR reads. The sample lists about 290,000 distinct CDR3 sequences, almost 8% occurring once. Sample: peripheral blood, taken 360 days after TCRalphabeta/CD19-depleted stem cell transplant. The receptors originated from a female patient aged 2-10 years who had a stem cell transplant for Fanconi anemia, so the T cells may come from the graft donor. The CDR3 runs from the conserved cysteine through the conserved F or W. The D gene is left open where the match is weak. Expanded clones are given a class, and other clones once, few, many or no size at all.

D gene	clone size	V gene	J gene	CDR3 protein	CDR3 DNA
TRBD1	many	TRBV7-2	TRBJ2-7	CASSSWDSHPYEQYF	TGTGCCAGCAGCTCCTGGGACAGCCATCCCTACGAGCAGTACTTC
-	many	TRBV12-3/TRBV12-4	TRBJ1-1	CASSRTVVTEAFF	TGTGCCAGCAGCCGGACAGTAGTCACTGAAGCTTTCTTT
TRBD2	few	TRBV13	TRBJ2-3	CASSLSPAGLTDTQYF	TGTGCCAGCAGCTTAAGCCCAGCGGGATTAACAGATACGCAGTATTTT
-	-	TRBV12-3/TRBV12-4	TRBJ1-5	CASSLSVSGGNQPQHF	TGTGCCAGCAGTTTAAGCGTCTCGGGTGGCAATCAGCCCCAGCATTTT
-	-	TRBV30	TRBJ2-7	CAWSVGGMRGQQYF	TGTGCCTGGAGTGTAGGAGGGATGAGGGGTCAGCAGTACTTC
-	few	TRBV4-1	TRBJ1-5	CASSQDGGTPATSNQPQHF	TGCGCCAGCAGCCAAGATGGGGGCACCCCGGCAACTAGCAATCAGCCCCAGCATTTT
TRBD2	-	TRBV27	TRBJ2-7	CASSQGLAKYEQYF	TGTGCCAGCAGCCAAGGACTAGCCAAATACGAGCAGTACTTC
-	many	TRBV5-6	TRBJ1-1	CASSFGPNTEAFF	TGTGCCAGCAGCTTTGGGCCGAACACTGAAGCTTTCTTT
TRBD1	-	TRBV20-1	TRBJ1-2	CSAWGRGGYTF	TGCAGCGCCTGGGGCAGGGGGGGCTACACCTTC
TRBD2	many	TRBV28	TRBJ2-7	CASSRTSGEGYEQYF	TGTGCCAGCAGTCGGACTAGCGGGGAAGGCTACGAGCAGTACTTC
-	few	TRBV7-8	TRBJ2-7	CASSLAIGGHSYEQYF	TGTGCCAGCAGCTTAGCGATCGGGGGGCATTCCTACGAGCAGTACTTC
-	many	TRBV6-6	TRBJ1-1	CASSFKNTEAFF	TGTGCCAGCAGTTTTAAAAACACTGAAGCTTTCTTT
TRBD2	-	TRBV20-1	TRBJ2-1	CSASYAGGRNEQFF	TGCAGTGCTAGCTATGCGGGGGGGAGAAATGAGCAGTTCTTC
-	many	TRBV2	TRBJ2-1	CASSRNYSYNEQFF	TGTGCCAGCAGTCGGAACTATTCCTACAATGAGCAGTTCTTC
TRBD1	-	TRBV4-1	TRBJ1-1	CASSQLPLQGATEAFF	TGCGCCAGCAGCCAGCTTCCTTTACAGGGGGCGACTGAAGCTTTCTTT
TRBD2	-	TRBV24-1	TRBJ2-2	CATSDTWTSGSFINTGELFF	TGTGCCACCAGTGACACCTGGACTAGCGGGAGTTTCATAAACACCGGGGAGCTGTTTTTT
TRBD1	few	TRBV24-1	TRBJ1-5	CATSDPQGEGNQPQHF	TGTGCCACCAGTGATCCACAGGGGGAAGGCAATCAGCCCCAGCATTTT
TRBD1	many	TRBV12-3/TRBV12-4	TRBJ1-1	CASSWDRVNTEAFF	TGTGCCAGCAGTTGGGACAGGGTGAACACTGAAGCTTTCTTT
-	many	TRBV3-1	TRBJ1-3	CASSQGHMTVGNTIYF	TGTGCCAGCAGCCAGGGACACATGACAGTGGGAAACACCATATATTTT
TRBD1	few	TRBV18	TRBJ1-1	CASSLQGGGEAFF	TGTGCCAGCTCACTGCAGGGGGGAGGTGAAGCTTTCTTT
TRBD1	-	TRBV6-1	TRBJ2-5	CASSRRGYQETQYF	TGTGCCAGCAGTCGCAGGGGGTACCAGGAGACCCAGTACTTC
-	few	TRBV5-1	TRBJ2-5	CASSYRGGEETQYF	TGCGCCAGCAGCTACCGAGGGGGGGAGGAGACCCAGTACTTC
-	many	TRBV20-1	TRBJ1-1	CSARQGPNTEAFF	TGCAGTGCTAGACAGGGACCGAACACTGAAGCTTTCTTT
-	few	TRBV20-1	TRBJ2-5	CSASVRGRGRETQYF	TGCAGTGCTAGTGTCAGGGGAAGGGGTAGAGAGACCCAGTACTTC
-	few	TRBV28	TRBJ2-6	CASSKPLSSGANVLTF	TGTGCCAGCAGTAAACCCCTCTCCTCTGGGGCCAACGTCCTGACTTTC
TRBD1	many	TRBV12-3/TRBV12-4	TRBJ2-7	CASSRDSGTYEQYF	TGTGCCAGCAGCCGGGACAGTGGAACCTACGAGCAGTACTTC
-	many	TRBV28	TRBJ2-2	CASSLLSGEVSNTGELFF	TGTGCCAGCAGTTTATTATCGGGCGAGGTGTCGAACACCGGGGAGCTGTTTTTT
TRBD1	-	TRBV7-2	TRBJ2-5	CASSSRDRGFQETQYF	TGTGCCAGCAGCTCCCGGGACAGGGGGTTCCAAGAGACCCAGTACTTC
-	many	TRBV24-1	TRBJ1-5	CATGRRAQQPQHF	TGTGCCACCGGAAGGAGGGCTCAGCAGCCCCAGCATTTT
-	-	TRBV27	TRBJ2-7	CASSLSLGDNEQYF	TGTGCCAGCAGTTTATCGTTAGGGGATAACGAGCAGTACTTC
-	-	TRBV6-2/TRBV6-3	TRBJ1-2	CASRRGVPYGYTF	TGTGCCAGCAGACGCGGCGTCCCGTATGGCTACACCTTC
TRBD1	-	TRBV7-2	TRBJ1-5	CASSYRGRQPQHF	TGTGCCAGCAGTTACAGGGGGCGACAGCCCCAGCATTTT
-	many	TRBV5-1	TRBJ2-7	CASSFLRGYEQYF	TGCGCCAGCAGCTTTTTGAGGGGCTACGAGCAGTACTTC
-	many	TRBV6-5	TRBJ1-1	CASSYGSGLEAFF	TGTGCCAGCAGTTACGGGAGTGGGTTGGAAGCTTTCTTT
-	few	TRBV7-2	TRBJ1-2	CASSLNGGGYTF	TGTGCCAGCAGCTTAAACGGGGGAGGCTACACCTTC
TRBD1	many	TRBV12-3/TRBV12-4	TRBJ2-5	CASSFRSGTGGETQYF	TGTGCCAGCAGTTTTCGGTCCGGGACAGGGGGCGAGACCCAGTACTTC
-	few	TRBV6-5	TRBJ2-2	CASSYLTALGELFF	TGTGCCAGCAGTTACTTGACAGCCCTGGGGGAGCTGTTTTTT
-	-	TRBV7-9	TRBJ1-2	CASSLAGVGGHGYTF	TGTGCCAGCAGCTTAGCGGGGGTCGGGGGCCATGGCTACACCTTC
TRBD2	few	TRBV9	TRBJ2-5	CASSVTGGGDQKTQYF	TGTGCCAGCAGCGTAACTGGCGGGGGGGACCAGAAGACCCAGTACTTC
-	many	TRBV24-1	TRBJ1-5	CATSDLGPQPQHF	TGTGCCACCAGTGATTTGGGGCCTCAGCCCCAGCATTTT
-	few	TRBV24-1	TRBJ2-5	CATSDPTFRGRETQYF	TGTGCCACCAGTGACCCGACTTTTCGGGGGCGGGAGACCCAGTACTTC
TRBD1	-	TRBV6-2/TRBV6-3	TRBJ1-1	CASSYRIRTGRNTEAFF	TGTGCCAGCAGTTACCGAATCAGGACAGGGAGGAACACTGAAGCTTTCTTT
-	many	TRBV12-3/TRBV12-4	TRBJ1-5	CASSLDVRREPQHF	TGTGCCAGCAGTTTAGATGTCCGTAGGGAGCCCCAGCATTTT
-	many	TRBV7-2	TRBJ1-1	CASMKAESNTEAFF	TGTGCCAGCATGAAGGCGGAGTCAAACACTGAAGCTTTCTTT
-	many	TRBV27	TRBJ2-6	CASSWGFHSGANVLTF	TGTGCCAGCAGTTGGGGGTTTCATTCTGGGGCCAACGTCCTGACTTTC
TRBD2	-	TRBV5-6	TRBJ2-3	CASSLFVGGRDTQYF	TGTGCCAGCAGCTTGTTCGTCGGGGGGAGGGATACGCAGTATTTT
TRBD1	-	TRBV5-1	TRBJ1-1	CASSLRDSKAFF	TGCGCCAGCAGCCTTAGGGACAGTAAAGCTTTCTTT
TRBD1	few	TRBV4-3	TRBJ1-2	CASSHIGQVHGYTF	TGCGCCAGCAGCCACATTGGACAGGTGCATGGCTACACCTTC
TRBD1	-	TRBV18	TRBJ1-2	CASSPIPGTGDSYGYTF	TGTGCCAGCTCACCAATCCCCGGGACAGGGGACAGCTATGGCTACACCTTC
-	-	TRBV7-9	TRBJ1-2	CASSLSTDNYGYTF	TGTGCCAGCAGCTTATCGACAGATAACTATGGCTACACCTTC
-	few	TRBV7-2	TRBJ1-1	CASSLEWSEAFF	TGTGCCAGCAGCTTAGAGTGGTCTGAAGCTTTCTTT
-	many	TRBV3-1	TRBJ2-1	CASSHFQTGQGEPSGLSINEQFF	TGTGCCAGCAGCCATTTTCAAACTGGACAGGGCGAACCTAGCGGCCTCTCTATCAATGAGCAGTTCTTC
-	few	TRBV11-1	TRBJ2-3	CASSPSPPDTQYF	TGTGCCAGCAGCCCGAGCCCGCCAGATACGCAGTATTTT
-	few	TRBV27	TRBJ2-7	CASTPRGYEQYF	TGTGCCAGCACCCCTCGAGGCTACGAGCAGTACTTC
-	medium-sized	TRBV4-1	TRBJ2-5	CASSQVGEQETQYF	TGCGCCAGCAGCCAAGTTGGGGAACAAGAGACCCAGTACTTC